The sequence of this T cell receptor beta chain was determined in a study of identical twins. In this sample, this clonotype turned up a few times. TCRdb used MiXCR to reprocess the 5' RACE reads, holding one entry per CDR3 protein. The profile shows 600,000 to 700,000 distinct CDR3 sequences, around 20% of them singletons. Germline CDR1 reads DFQATT; CDR2 reads SNEGSKA (reference sequence). The V gene end was trimmed by 3 bases and the J gene end by 5 bases; junction bases not matched to a gene: 5. There are 14 residues in the CDR3. A further study also used this sample, focusing on T cells expressing NK-cell markers.

Input material: PBMCs. This TCR was recovered from a woman under 30 in good health. This chain connects TRBV20-1 to TRBJ2-7, with 12 bases aligning to TRBD1. The CDR3: CSASRDRGPHEQYF. DNA for the CDR3: TGCAGTGCTAGTCGGGACAGGGGGCCCCACGAGCAGTACTTC.